Below, 4 T cell receptor beta chains from the same sample are listed, as sequenced in a study of Ad26.COV2.S vaccination and SARS-CoV-2 variants. Only in-frame clones appear in the TCRdb table, and some are missing; sequencing was by immunoSEQ multiplex PCR. The sample yields around 250,000 clones, around 88% seen once. The treatment denotes: around 19 received Ad26.COV2.S at low or high dose, single or two shots; several received placebo; per-sample allocation not given. The investigators took samples on day 63 after the first vaccine or placebo injection. This specimen was peripheral blood, taken in a trial of Ad26.COV2.S vaccine versus placebo. The receptor source for this set is a person between 18 and 65 years old who received the Ad26.COV2.S COVID-19 vaccine or a placebo.

This clone was counted ten times or more. This sequence joins TRBV5-1 and TRBJ2-4; 7 nucleotides align to TRBD1. Trimming removed 3 bases from V and 5 bases from J; junction bases left unmatched: 2. This CDR3 is 13 amino acids long. Germline CDR1 SGHRS, CDR2 YFSETQ. CDR3 region: CASSSGTENIQYF. The CDR3 DNA sequence: TGCGCCAGCAGCTCCGGGACAGAAAACATTCAGTACTTC.

J is TRBJ1-2 and V is TRBV9; possibly TRBD1 for D (5 bases). The CDR3 contains 13 residues. Per the germline V gene, CDR1 is SGDLS and CDR2 is YYNGEE. Between the trimmed V and J ends, which lost 1 base and 8 bases, there was a span of 12 bases. The CDR3 coding sequence is TGTGCCAGCAGCGTACAGGGCCATAGCGGCTACACCTTC. It encodes CASSVQGHSGYTF.

The V gene is TRBV29-1, the J gene TRBJ1-1; 7 bases are a match to TRBD1. V was pared by 2 bases and J by 1 base, with 1 base of the junction left unmatched. The CDR3 has 13 residues. Germline lookup yields CDR1 SQVTM and CDR2 ANQGSEA. CDR3 residues: CSVETGENTEAFF. The CDR3 region has the DNA TGCAGCGTTGAAACAGGGGAGAACACTGAAGCTTTCTTT.

The chain combines TRBV4-1 with TRBJ2-5; D possibly corresponds to TRBD2 (6 bases). This CDR3 is built from 14 residues. Germline assignment: CDR1 MGHRA and CDR2 YSYEKL. Trimming left V 3 bases short and J 5 bases short, with 13 bases between. CDR3 in amino acids: CASSQVTSKETQYF. Written as DNA, the CDR3 is TGCGCCAGCAGCCAGGTGACTAGTAAGGAGACCCAGTACTTC.